This TCR beta chain emerged from a study of OX40 agonist ivuxolimab in advanced cancers. Libraries were prepared by immunoSEQ multiplex PCR; TCRdb keeps only in-frame clonotypes and omits some of them. The sample has about 48,000 clones; 83% are singletons. The V gene's germline CDR1 is SNHLY and CDR2 FYNNEI. This CDR3 is built from 16 residues. V lost 6 bases and J 0 bases, leaving 17 bases between the germline ends. Autoimmune disease history or systemic immunosuppression was exclusionary. The sequencing used CD4+ or CD8+ T cells sorted from blood, collected in a trial of the OX40 agonist ivuxolimab. The TCR was taken from an adult with an advanced solid tumor such as melanoma, head and neck, liver or kidney cancer. The chain has TRBV2 and TRBJ1-2; D remains ambiguous. As DNA, the CDR3 is TGTGCCAGCAGAGAACTTGTGGCGTCAACTAACTATGGCTACACCTTC. Encoded protein: CASRELVASTNYGYTF.